This is a list of T cell receptor beta chains from one sample in a study of memory CD4+ T cells and cytomegalovirus serostatus. The method was immunoSEQ multiplex PCR; TCRdb's version includes in-frame clones alone and lacks a portion of them. The data hold some 58,000 clones, with approximately 71% observed a single time. The sequencing sample was made of memory CD4+ T cells from blood. Receptor source: an adult in good health and CMV-seronegative. The CDR3 runs from the conserved cysteine through the conserved F or W. The order of the fields is V gene, J gene, clone size, D gene, CDR3 DNA, CDR3 protein. The D gene is left open where the match is weak. Expanded clones are given a class, and other clones once, few, many or no size at all.

V gene: TRBV28; J gene: TRBJ2-7; clone size: once; D gene: TRBD1; CDR3 DNA: TGTGCCAGCAGTTTTGGAGACAGGGCCCGGGCCGAGCAGTACTTC; CDR3 protein: CASSFGDRARAEQYF
V gene: TRBV9; J gene: TRBJ1-1; clone size: .; D gene: .; CDR3 DNA: TGTGCCAGCAGCGGTTCGGGATCCCGCCACCTAAACACTGAAGCTTTCTTT; CDR3 protein: CASSGSGSRHLNTEAFF
V gene: TRBV29-1; J gene: TRBJ2-5; clone size: .; D gene: .; CDR3 DNA: TGCAGCGTTGAAGATCACGAGGGGTTGAGGGAGCAGTACTTC; CDR3 protein: CSVEDHEGLREQYF
V gene: TRBV30; J gene: TRBJ1-2; clone size: .; D gene: TRBD1; CDR3 DNA: TGTGCCTGGAGTGTATTTGAGGGGGCGTATGGCTACACCTTC; CDR3 protein: CAWSVFEGAYGYTF
V gene: TRBV2; J gene: TRBJ1-4; clone size: .; D gene: .; CDR3 DNA: TGTGCCAGCAGCCTCGGGGCGTCACGGGGTGAAAAACTGTTTTTT; CDR3 protein: CASSLGASRGEKLFF
V gene: TRBV12-5; J gene: TRBJ2-2; clone size: .; D gene: TRBD1; CDR3 DNA: TGTGCTAGTGGTTTGGTACTGGGACAGAGTTTTCCCGAGCTGTTTTTT; CDR3 protein: CASGLVLGQSFPELFF
V gene: TRBV10-3; J gene: TRBJ2-1; clone size: few; D gene: .; CDR3 DNA: TGTGCCATCAGCCACGAAAACAATGAGCAGTTCTTC; CDR3 protein: CAISHENNEQFF
V gene: TRBV6-6; J gene: TRBJ2-2; clone size: .; D gene: TRBD2; CDR3 DNA: TGTGCCAGCAGTTACCGCCGGGGGGGAGCTGCCGGGGAGCTGTTTTTT; CDR3 protein: CASSYRRGGAAGELFF
V gene: TRBV10-2; J gene: TRBJ2-7; clone size: once; D gene: .; CDR3 DNA: TGCGCCAGCAGTGAGACAGGGCCTACCTACGAGCAGTACTTC; CDR3 protein: CASSETGPTYEQYF
V gene: TRBV19; J gene: TRBJ1-1; clone size: .; D gene: .; CDR3 DNA: TGTGCCAGTAGTATTGGGGAGACTGAAGCTTTCTTT; CDR3 protein: CASSIGETEAFF
V gene: TRBV28; J gene: TRBJ2-5; clone size: .; D gene: .; CDR3 DNA: TGTGCCAGCAGTTTCGGGGCAGGGTTAATCAGACAAGAGACCCAGTACTTC; CDR3 protein: CASSFGAGLIRQETQYF
V gene: TRBV2; J gene: TRBJ2-1; clone size: .; D gene: TRBD1; CDR3 DNA: TGTGCCAGCAGTGAACGCGACAGGGGATCCTACAATGAGCAGTTCTTC; CDR3 protein: CASSERDRGSYNEQFF
V gene: TRBV7-6; J gene: TRBJ2-3; clone size: .; D gene: TRBD1; CDR3 DNA: TGTGCCAGCAGAGAGGGGGCTAGCACAGATACGCAGTATTTT; CDR3 protein: CASREGASTDTQYF
V gene: TRBV30; J gene: TRBJ2-2; clone size: .; D gene: TRBD1; CDR3 DNA: TGTGCCTCCAGGGGGCCGGCGAACACCGGGGAGCTGTTTTTT; CDR3 protein: CASRGPANTGELFF
V gene: TRBV5-4; J gene: TRBJ1-3; clone size: .; D gene: .; CDR3 DNA: TGTGCCAGCAGCTTGGGGGAAGGAAACACCATATATTTT; CDR3 protein: CASSLGEGNTIYF